These 26 T cell receptor beta chains came from one sample sequenced in a study of CD8+ T cells in alopecia areata. RNA extraction was followed by reverse transcription into cDNA, which acted as the sequencing template. Here immunoSEQ multiplex PCR was the method, and the copy in TCRdb shows in-frame clones only, minus some. Of roughly 150,000 clones listed, approximately 60% are singletons. The sequenced sample consisted of CD8+ T cells sorted from blood. Every receptor here comes from a human donor in good health.

The chain joins TRBV25-1 to TRBJ2-4; no clear D gene. Trimming removed 5 bases at V and 6 bases at J, with 11 bases between. The CDR3 spans 13 residues. Germline V lookup: CDR1 MGHDK, CDR2 SYGVNS. The CDR3 reads CASSLGFGNIQYF. The CDR3 coding sequence is TGTGCCAGCAGTTTGGGATTTGGAAACATTCAGTACTTC.

The V and J genes are TRBV2 and TRBJ2-5, with D perhaps matching TRBD1 (5 bases). The CDR3 runs 14 residues. Trimming pared 7 bases from V and 5 bases from J, leaving 17 bases between. Germline V gives CDR1 SNHLY, CDR2 FYNNEI. The CDR3, as DNA: TGTGCCAGCAAGGGGATAGGGGTAGAGGAGACCCAGTACTTC. Protein sequence: CASKGIGVEETQYF.

V gene TRBV10-3 combines with J gene TRBJ2-5; the D is unclear. The germline V and J ends were trimmed by 2 bases and 4 bases, with 11 bases remaining between them. Germline loops: CDR1 ENHRY, CDR2 SYGVKD. The CDR3 is 14 residues long. CDR3: CAISEPLTPETQYF. CDR3 nucleotide sequence: TGTGCCATCAGTGAGCCGCTTACCCCAGAGACCCAGTACTTC.

The sample holds a few counts of this clone. The chain combines TRBV4-2 with TRBJ2-7; 11 bases align to TRBD1. Germline lookup yields CDR1 LGHNA and CDR2 YNFKEQ. The CDR3 contains 16 residues. The J segment lost 6 bases and the V segment lost 0 bases, leaving 7 bases of the junction unmatched. CDR3 nucleotide sequence: TGTGCCAGCAGCCAAGAAGCGGACAGGGGGCGCCCCGAGCAGTACTTC. Residues: CASSQEADRGRPEQYF.

J is TRBJ2-1 and V is TRBV2; D unresolved. Germline V lookup: CDR1 SNHLY, CDR2 FYNNEI. The length of the CDR3 is 12 residues. V lost 6 bases and J lost 5, with 8 bases in between. The chain's CDR3 is CASSWGHNEQFF. CDR3 DNA sequence: TGTGCCAGCAGCTGGGGTCACAATGAGCAGTTCTTC.

CDR3 in amino acids: CASSVDGGQPQHF. The CDR3 DNA reads TGTGCCAGCAGCGTAGATGGGGGTCAGCCCCAGCATTTT. The chain links TRBV9 to TRBJ1-5, with D perhaps matching TRBD1 (5 bases). The CDR3 totals 13 residues. The V gene lost 0 bases and the J gene lost 6 bases, with 7 bases spanning the gap. CDR1 is SGDLS and CDR2 is YYNGEE in the germline V gene.

This sequence joins TRBV7-9 and TRBJ2-3; D unclear. V lost 5 bases and J 1 base, leaving 13 bases between the germline ends. The CDR3 has 15 residues. CDR1 is SEHNR, CDR2 FQNEAQ, per germline (reference sequence). The CDR3 reads CASSLITQGTDTQYF. For the CDR3, the DNA is TGTGCCAGCAGCCTAATTACCCAAGGCACAGATACGCAGTATTTT.

The chain has TRBV5-1 and TRBJ1-1; weak D call: TRBD1 (6 bases). The V gene's germline CDR1 is SGHRS and CDR2 YFSETQ. The CDR3 sequence is 14 residues long. V lost 4 bases and J lost 1, with 11 bases in between. CDR3 protein: CASSMLQGNTEAFF. Here the CDR3 DNA reads TGCGCCAGCAGCATGCTACAGGGGAACACTGAAGCTTTCTTT.

V and J are TRBV5-1 and TRBJ1-2; possibly TRBD1 for D (5 bases). Trimming stripped 0 bases from V and 7 bases from J, with 10 bases between. CDR3 size: 13 residues. Per germline, CDR1 SGHRS and CDR2 YFSETQ. Here the CDR3 reads CASSLEGAGGYTF. CDR3 nucleotides: TGCGCCAGCAGCTTGGAAGGGGCCGGTGGCTACACCTTC.

V and J are TRBV7-6 and TRBJ2-3; D is uncertain. Deletions cut 1 base from V and 4 bases from J, with 6 bases between. This CDR3 is built from 13 residues. Germline V lookup: CDR1 SGHVS, CDR2 FNYEAQ. The CDR3, as DNA: TGTGCCAGCAGCTTAGGGTCGTCAGATACGCAGTATTTT. Its translation: CASSLGSSDTQYF.

The rearrangement links TRBV11-2 to TRBJ2-7; weak D call: TRBD2 (6 bases). The germline gives CDR1 SGHAT, CDR2 FQNNGV. V lost 2 bases to trimming and J lost 5 bases, with 13 bases between them. The CDR3 runs 14 residues. The CDR3 is CASSLTWGVDEQYF. DNA of the CDR3: TGTGCCAGCAGCTTAACATGGGGGGTGGACGAGCAGTACTTC. Combining the CDR3 with reference TRBV11-2 and TRBJ2-7 gives the whole variable domain EAGVAQSPRYKIIEKRQSVAFWCNPISGHATLYWYQQILGQGPKLLIQFQNNGVVDDSQLPKDRFSAERLKGVDSTLKIQPAKLEDSAVYLCASSLTWGVDEQYFGPGTRLTVT.

The rearrangement uses TRBV27 and TRBJ1-1; TRBD1 might be the D (5 bases). The CDR3 loop spans 18 amino acids. V lost 5 bases and J 1 base, leaving 23 bases between the germline ends. Germline loops: CDR1 MNHEY, CDR2 SMNVEV (reference sequence). CDR3 DNA sequence: TGTGCCAGCAGTGTAACGACAGTCCTCTCAGGAGAGAACACTGAAGCTTTCTTT. Its translation: CASSVTTVLSGENTEAFF.

The rearrangement links TRBV27 to TRBJ1-1, with a weak D call TRBD1 (5 bases). The germline gives CDR1 MNHEY, CDR2 SMNVEV (reference sequence). V was trimmed by 6 bases and J by 5 bases, leaving 16 bases between them. The CDR3 totals 14 residues. In DNA form, the CDR3 reads TGTGCCAGCAGCACCCCGGGGCCGGGAACTGAAGCTTTCTTT. It specifies CASSTPGPGTEAFF.

The chain has TRBV5-6 and TRBJ2-3, with D unclear. V was trimmed by 0 bases and J by 8 bases, leaving 10 bases between them. From germline, CDR1 is SGHDT and CDR2 YYEEEE. The CDR3 runs to 13 residues. CDR3 region: CASSLVSQGTQYF. In DNA form, the CDR3 reads TGTGCCAGCAGCTTGGTGTCCCAAGGTACGCAGTATTTT.

Only a few counts were recorded for this clone. The chain recombines TRBV29-1 with TRBJ1-1; D not resolved. The CDR3 has 13 residues. CDR1 is SQVTM and CDR2 is ANQGSEA in the germline V gene. Trimming stripped 0 bases from V and 10 bases from J, with 15 bases between. The CDR3, as DNA: TGCAGCGTTGAAGATGGACTCATGGATGGAGCTTTCTTT. Residues: CSVEDGLMDGAFF.

V is TRBV4-1 and J is TRBJ1-5, with no clear D. Germline V CDR1 and CDR2: MGHRA, YSYEKL. Trimming pared 0 bases from V and 7 bases from J, leaving 13 bases between. The CDR3 has 15 residues. In DNA, the CDR3 is TGCGCCAGCAGCCAAGAAAGGAGGGCCGCCCAGCCCCAGCATTTT. Translating gives CASSQERRAAQPQHF.

The V call is TRBV27, the J call TRBJ2-1; 9 nucleotides match TRBD1. The V segment lost 7 bases and the J segment 2 bases; nucleotides outside the gene matches: 6. This CDR3 comprises 15 residues. CDR1 is MNHEY and CDR2 is SMNVEV in the germline V gene (reference sequence). CDR3 region: CASNSGTGTYNEQFF. The CDR3 coding sequence is TGTGCCAGCAATTCGGGGACAGGGACCTACAATGAGCAGTTCTTC.

V gene TRBV15 combines with J gene TRBJ2-7, with 14 bases that match TRBD2. V was pared by 4 bases and J by 5 bases, with 7 bases of the junction left unmatched. Germline V gene sequence: CDR1 LNHNV, CDR2 YYDKDF (reference sequence). This CDR3 comprises 16 residues. DNA of the CDR3: TGTGCCACCAGCAAGGGACTAGCGGGAGATGGGAACGAGCAGTACTTC. This gives the protein CATSKGLAGDGNEQYF.

J is TRBJ2-7 and V is TRBV13, with 9 bases matching TRBD1. The CDR3 spans 15 residues. Germline CDR1 and CDR2: PRHDT and FYEKMQ (reference sequence). With V trimmed by 5 bases and J by 1 base, 6 bases remained unmatched. The CDR3 coding sequence is TGTGCCAGCAGCGCGGGGGACAGGGTTTCCTACGAGCAGTACTTC. It specifies CASSAGDRVSYEQYF.

Only a few counts were recorded for this clone. V usage is TRBV9 and J usage is TRBJ2-1; D might be TRBD2 (5 bases). The CDR3 has 15 amino acids. Trimming cost V 0 bases and J 3 bases, with 10 bases left between them. Germline V CDR1 and CDR2: SGDLS, YYNGEE. The CDR3 nucleotides are TGTGCCAGCAGCGTAGCTGCAGCGGACTACAATGAGCAGTTCTTC. It specifies CASSVAAADYNEQFF.

There are a few counts of this clone. The rearrangement links TRBV29-1 to TRBJ2-1, with D uncertain. Trimming pared 5 bases from V and 6 bases from J, leaving 14 bases between. CDR1 and CDR2 from the germline V gene are SQVTM and ANQGSEA. CDR3 length: 13 residues. The CDR3 region has the DNA TGCAGCGTTCTCCTGGGTAGTCTCAATGAGCAGTTCTTC. Translating gives CSVLLGSLNEQFF.

The chain uses TRBV15 and TRBJ2-7; D is perhaps TRBD1 or TRBD2 (5 bases each). Trimming cost V 0 bases and J 6 bases, with 15 bases left between them. The CDR3 runs to 15 residues. Looked up from germline, CDR1 is LNHNV and CDR2 is YYDKDF (reference sequence). The CDR3 protein is CATSRDPGQPSEQYF. The CDR3 DNA follows: TGTGCCACCAGCAGAGACCCGGGGCAGCCGTCCGAGCAGTACTTC. Together with reference TRBV15 and TRBJ2-7, the CDR3 gives the full variable domain: DAMVIQNPRYQVTQFGKPVTLSCSQTLNHNVMYWYQQKSSQAPKLLFHYYDKDFNNEADTPDNFQSRRPNTSFCFLDIRSPGLGDTAMYLCATSRDPGQPSEQYFGPGTRLTVT.

This chain joins TRBV14 and TRBJ1-1, with unresolved D. The V and J ends lost 7 bases and 1 base respectively, with 7 bases between them. This CDR3 contains 12 residues. Per germline, CDR1 SGHDN and CDR2 FVKESK. CDR3 region: CASTDGNTEAFF. The CDR3 coding sequence is TGTGCCAGCACCGACGGGAACACTGAAGCTTTCTTT.

V and J are TRBV6-6 and TRBJ2-5; D perhaps matches TRBD2 (5 bases). Trimming cost V 5 bases and J 7 bases, with 14 bases left between them. CDR1 is MNHNY, CDR2 SVGAGI, per germline (reference sequence). The CDR3 is 13 amino acids. Here the CDR3 DNA reads TGTGCCAGCAGTCCCGTTAGGGCGGGGACCCAGTACTTC. Translated, it gives CASSPVRAGTQYF.

V and J are TRBV18 and TRBJ2-1; D tentatively reads TRBD1 or TRBD2 (5 bases each). Per germline, CDR1 KGHSH and CDR2 LQKENI. This CDR3 is 15 amino acids long. Deletions cut 5 bases from V and 5 bases from J, with 16 bases between. The CDR3 DNA is TGTGCCAGCTCAGGGGGAGCCGGAGCAAACAATGAGCAGTTCTTC. Its protein product is CASSGGAGANNEQFF.

The chain joins TRBV29-1 to TRBJ2-4; 7 bases are shared with TRBD2. Germline CDR1 and CDR2: SQVTM and ANQGSEA. The CDR3 is 14 residues long. J gave up 6 bases and V 0 bases, and 5 bases lay outside the gene matches. CDR3 in DNA: TGCAGCGTTGAAGAGGGAGGGACGAGAAACATTCAGTACTTC. Translating it yields CSVEEGGTRNIQYF.